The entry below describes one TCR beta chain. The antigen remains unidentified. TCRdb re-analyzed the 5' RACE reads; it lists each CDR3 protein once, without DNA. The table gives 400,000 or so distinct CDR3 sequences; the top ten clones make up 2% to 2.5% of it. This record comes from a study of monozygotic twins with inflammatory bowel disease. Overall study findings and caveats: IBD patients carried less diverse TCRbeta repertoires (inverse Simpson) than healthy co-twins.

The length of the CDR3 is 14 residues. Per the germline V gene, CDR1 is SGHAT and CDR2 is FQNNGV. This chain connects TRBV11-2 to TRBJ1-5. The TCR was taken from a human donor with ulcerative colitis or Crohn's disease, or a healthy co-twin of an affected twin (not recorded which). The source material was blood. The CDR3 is CASSLGRTNQPQHF.